A selection of T cell receptor beta chains follows, all from one sample in a study of shared clonotypes between healthy human individuals. The method was immunoSEQ multiplex PCR; TCRdb's version includes in-frame clones alone and lacks a portion of them. Among around 700,000 clones listed, about 92% were seen once. Material: naive CD8+ T cells sorted from blood. These receptors came from a man under 40 in good health. Each CDR3 is given with its conserved first and last residue. The order of the fields is clone size, D gene, J gene, CDR3 length, V gene, CDR3 protein, CDR3 DNA. A D gene is named only where the DNA matches it firmly. The size entry is marked missing in some rows and otherwise reads once, few, many or a size class.

size: NA
D: NA
J: TRBJ1-2
length: 16
V: TRBV7-6
CDR3: CASSSTYPPGVYGYTF
DNA: TGTGCCAGCAGCTCCACATACCCGCCGGGGGTCTATGGCTACACCTTC

size: NA
D: NA
J: TRBJ2-1
length: 17
V: TRBV7-9
CDR3: CASSLIIADLTYNEQFF
DNA: TGTGCCAGCAGCTTGATTATTGCGGACCTTACCTACAATGAGCAGTTCTTC

size: NA
D: NA
J: TRBJ2-1
length: 15
V: TRBV19
CDR3: CASSMEMDSYNEQFF
DNA: TGTGCCAGTAGTATGGAAATGGACAGTTACAATGAGCAGTTCTTC

size: NA
D: NA
J: TRBJ1-1
length: 15
V: TRBV7-9
CDR3: CASSTQAQGNTEAFF
DNA: TGTGCCAGCAGCACCCAGGCCCAGGGAAACACTGAAGCTTTCTTT

size: NA
D: NA
J: TRBJ2-2
length: 14
V: TRBV7-3
CDR3: CASSSASETGELFF
DNA: TGTGCCAGCAGCTCCGCGTCGGAGACCGGGGAGCTGTTTTTT

size: NA
D: NA
J: TRBJ2-1
length: 13
V: TRBV7-9
CDR3: CASTRESGDEQFF
DNA: TGTGCCAGCACACGGGAGTCGGGAGATGAGCAGTTCTTC

size: NA
D: NA
J: TRBJ1-4
length: 15
V: TRBV6-6
CDR3: CASSANRGSNEKLFF
DNA: TGTGCCAGCAGCGCTAATAGGGGGAGCAATGAAAAACTGTTTTTT

size: NA
D: TRBD1
J: TRBJ2-5
length: 14
V: TRBV7-9
CDR3: CASSGTGPKETQYF
DNA: TGTGCCAGCAGCGGGACAGGGCCGAAAGAGACCCAGTACTTC

size: NA
D: NA
J: TRBJ1-3
length: 15
V: TRBV9
CDR3: CASSPGPAGGNTIYF
DNA: TGTGCCAGCAGCCCCGGCCCCGCAGGTGGAAACACCATATATTTT

size: NA
D: TRBD2
J: TRBJ2-7
length: 17
V: TRBV10-3
CDR3: CAISDPPRRAGGYEQYF
DNA: TGTGCCATCAGTGACCCCCCCCGCAGAGCGGGAGGGTACGAGCAGTACTTC

size: NA
D: NA
J: TRBJ2-3
length: 13
V: TRBV13
CDR3: CASSLAKADTQYF
DNA: TGTGCCAGCAGCTTAGCCAAAGCTGATACGCAGTATTTT

size: NA
D: NA
J: TRBJ2-1
length: 16
V: TRBV13
CDR3: CASSLLLDSRYNEQFF
DNA: TGTGCCAGCAGCCTACTATTGGACAGCCGCTACAATGAGCAGTTCTTC

size: NA
D: NA
J: TRBJ1-5
length: 15
V: TRBV27
CDR3: CASSRDWYSNQPQHF
DNA: TGTGCCAGCAGCCGAGACTGGTATAGCAATCAGCCCCAGCATTTT

size: NA
D: NA
J: TRBJ1-1
length: 12
V: TRBV7-9
CDR3: CASSLSGGKAFF
DNA: TGTGCCAGCAGCTTATCTGGGGGTAAAGCTTTCTTT

size: NA
D: NA
J: TRBJ2-7
length: 14
V: TRBV2
CDR3: CASSEGLGLYEQYF
DNA: TGTGCCAGCAGTGAAGGTCTAGGTTTGTACGAGCAGTACTTC

size: NA
D: NA
J: TRBJ1-2
length: 15
V: TRBV27
CDR3: CASSFQPAGWDGYTF
DNA: TGTGCCAGCAGTTTCCAGCCGGCAGGGTGGGATGGCTACACCTTC

size: NA
D: NA
J: TRBJ2-7
length: 13
V: TRBV9
CDR3: CASSKNSGYEQYF
DNA: TGTGCCAGCAGCAAAAATAGCGGCTACGAGCAGTACTTC

size: NA
D: NA
J: TRBJ2-1
length: 13
V: TRBV10-1
CDR3: CASSEREPGEQFF
DNA: TGCGCCAGCAGTGAGCGGGAGCCGGGTGAGCAGTTCTTC

size: NA
D: TRBD2
J: TRBJ2-7
length: 16
V: TRBV4-3
CDR3: CASRLVAGGYAYEQYF
DNA: TGCGCCAGCAGACTCGTAGCGGGAGGGTACGCCTACGAGCAGTACTTC

size: NA
D: TRBD2
J: TRBJ2-1
length: 17
V: TRBV27
CDR3: CASSLLATGGAHNEQFF
DNA: TGTGCCAGCAGCCTGCTTGCGACGGGAGGGGCACACAATGAGCAGTTCTTC

size: NA
D: NA
J: TRBJ2-1
length: 16
V: TRBV4-3
CDR3: CASSLGGRSLYNEQFF
DNA: TGCGCCAGCAGCCTGGGGGGTCGCAGCCTCTACAATGAGCAGTTCTTC

size: NA
D: NA
J: TRBJ2-7
length: 15
V: TRBV9
CDR3: CASSVEGLSSYEQYF
DNA: TGTGCCAGCAGCGTAGAAGGCCTGAGCTCCTACGAGCAGTACTTC

size: NA
D: NA
J: TRBJ1-1
length: 15
V: TRBV7-9
CDR3: CASSLDQGMNTEAFF
DNA: TGTGCCAGCAGCTTAGATCAGGGGATGAACACTGAAGCTTTCTTT

size: NA
D: NA
J: TRBJ2-7
length: 15
V: TRBV4-3
CDR3: CASSPDQLSTYEQYF
DNA: TGCGCCAGCAGCCCGGATCAGCTGAGCACCTACGAGCAGTACTTC

size: NA
D: NA
J: TRBJ2-7
length: 16
V: TRBV4-1
CDR3: CASSQVLAVPSYEQYF
DNA: TGCGCCAGCAGCCAAGTCCTAGCCGTACCCTCCTACGAGCAGTACTTC

size: NA
D: NA
J: TRBJ2-1
length: 14
V: TRBV9
CDR3: CASSASDSYNEQFF
DNA: TGTGCCAGCAGCGCGTCGGACTCCTACAATGAGCAGTTCTTC

size: NA
D: NA
J: TRBJ2-7
length: 16
V: TRBV15
CDR3: CATSRTLGGAGYEQYF
DNA: TGTGCCACCAGCAGGACGCTGGGGGGGGCGGGTTACGAGCAGTACTTC

size: once
D: NA
J: TRBJ1-1
length: 13
V: TRBV6-6
CDR3: CASESGSNTEAFF
DNA: TGTGCCAGCGAATCAGGGTCGAACACTGAAGCTTTCTTT

size: NA
D: NA
J: TRBJ2-1
length: 15
V: TRBV7-9
CDR3: CASSLAAAPYIEQFF
DNA: TGTGCCAGCAGCTTAGCTGCAGCACCTTACATTGAGCAGTTCTTC

size: once
D: NA
J: TRBJ2-7
length: 13
V: TRBV25-1
CDR3: CASSVLEDYEQYF
DNA: TGTGCCAGCAGTGTTCTGGAGGACTACGAGCAGTACTTC

size: NA
D: NA
J: TRBJ2-7
length: 15
V: TRBV2
CDR3: CASSRALGALIEQYF
DNA: TGTGCCAGCTCACGAGCGTTGGGGGCGCTAATCGAGCAGTACTTC

size: NA
D: TRBD1
J: TRBJ2-3
length: 14
V: TRBV9
CDR3: CASSDGQGADTQYF
DNA: TGTGCCAGCAGCGACGGACAGGGAGCAGATACGCAGTATTTT

size: once
D: TRBD2
J: TRBJ2-3
length: 17
V: TRBV7-9
CDR3: CASSFRTSGTPTDTQYF
DNA: TGTGCCAGCAGCTTCCGGACTAGCGGGACCCCCACAGATACGCAGTATTTT

size: NA
D: NA
J: TRBJ2-4
length: 14
V: TRBV19
CDR3: CASSLGQGKNIQYF
DNA: TGTGCCAGTAGTTTAGGTCAGGGGAAAAACATTCAGTACTTC

size: NA
D: NA
J: TRBJ1-5
length: 14
V: TRBV7-9
CDR3: CASSFGRDNQPQHF
DNA: TGTGCCAGCAGCTTCGGCAGGGACAATCAGCCCCAGCATTTT

size: NA
D: NA
J: TRBJ2-1
length: 16
V: TRBV28
CDR3: CASTSGVAGSYNEQFF
DNA: TGTGCCAGCACCTCCGGGGTGGCGGGGTCCTACAATGAGCAGTTCTTC

size: NA
D: NA
J: TRBJ2-1
length: 11
V: TRBV9
CDR3: CASGIGNEQFF
DNA: TGTGCCAGCGGAATAGGTAATGAGCAGTTCTTC

size: NA
D: NA
J: TRBJ2-7
length: 12
V: TRBV28
CDR3: CASESGTYEQYF
DNA: TGTGCCAGTGAGTCCGGTACCTACGAGCAGTACTTC

size: NA
D: NA
J: TRBJ2-7
length: 15
V: TRBV28
CDR3: CASSLWGGGHYEQYF
DNA: TGTGCCAGCAGTTTATGGGGTGGGGGGCACTACGAGCAGTACTTC

size: NA
D: TRBD2
J: TRBJ2-1
length: 16
V: TRBV27
CDR3: CASSRIVVAGVDEQFF
DNA: TGTGCCAGCAGTCGTATTGTAGTAGCGGGAGTCGATGAGCAGTTCTTC

size: NA
D: NA
J: TRBJ2-7
length: 15
V: TRBV5-1
CDR3: CASSLAKGRIYEQYF
DNA: TGCGCCAGCAGCTTGGCGAAGGGGCGCATCTACGAGCAGTACTTC

size: NA
D: NA
J: TRBJ2-2
length: 18
V: TRBV9
CDR3: CASSIRQDGAANTGELFF
DNA: TGTGCCAGCAGCATTCGACAGGACGGGGCGGCGAACACCGGGGAGCTGTTTTTT